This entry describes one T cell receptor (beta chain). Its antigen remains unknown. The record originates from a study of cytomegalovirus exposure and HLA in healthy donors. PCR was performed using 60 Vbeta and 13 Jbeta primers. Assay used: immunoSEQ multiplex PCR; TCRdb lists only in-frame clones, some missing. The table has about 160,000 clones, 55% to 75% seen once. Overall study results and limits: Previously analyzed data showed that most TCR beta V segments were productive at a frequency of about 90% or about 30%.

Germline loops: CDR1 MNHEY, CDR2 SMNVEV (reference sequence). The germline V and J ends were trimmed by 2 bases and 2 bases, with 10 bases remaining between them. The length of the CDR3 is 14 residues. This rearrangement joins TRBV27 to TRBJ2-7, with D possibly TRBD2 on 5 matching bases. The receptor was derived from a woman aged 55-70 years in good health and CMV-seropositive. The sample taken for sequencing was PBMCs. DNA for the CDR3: TGTGCCAGCAGTTTACGGGGTCTAACCTACGAGCAGTACTTC. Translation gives CASSLRGLTYEQYF.